These 17 T cell receptor beta chains were all obtained from the same sample, sequenced in a study of blood T cells in healthy people across ages. A J-beta primer mix and a sample-barcoded 5' primer were used in a second PCR of roughly 6 to 12 cycles. TCRdb called the 5' RACE reads again in MiXCR, with one record for every CDR3 protein. The sample lists approximately 690,000 distinct CDR3 sequences, roughly 53% occurring once. Sequenced: blood. Receptor source: a man in his 60s in good health.

This chain links TRBV6-2 or TRBV6-3 with TRBJ2-7; 8 bases match TRBD1. The CDR3 consists of 14 residues. CDR1 is MNHEY, CDR2 SVGEGT, per germline. The J segment lost 3 bases and the V segment lost 8 bases, leaving 9 bases of the junction unmatched. For the CDR3, the DNA is TGTGCCAGCGCCAAAGGTGACAGGGGCTACGAGCAGTACTTC. Encoded protein: CASAKGDRGYEQYF.

This clonotype was seen a handful of times. J is TRBJ2-3 and V is TRBV29-1; D may be TRBD1 (6 bases). There are 10 residues in the CDR3. Trimming left V 7 bases short and J 5 bases short, with 7 bases between. CDR1 and CDR2 (germline): SQVTM, ANQGSEA. The CDR3 DNA reads as TGCAGCGGGGGGCAAGATACGCAGTATTTT. Translated: CSGGQDTQYF.

In this sample, this clonotype turned up a few times. V usage is TRBV7-9 and J usage is TRBJ2-5, with a tentative D call TRBD1 (5 bases). CDR3 length: 14 residues. Trimming removed 5 bases from V and 4 bases from J, with 14 bases in between. CDR1 is SEHNR and CDR2 is FQNEAQ in the germline V gene (reference sequence). CDR3 sequence: CASSPSGAGETQYF. CDR3 sequence (DNA): TGTGCCAGCAGCCCTAGTGGGGCCGGAGAGACCCAGTACTTC.

The CDR3 bases are TGCAGTGCTACGAAGACCCGCTCCTACGAGCAGTACTTC. Encoded protein: CSATKTRSYEQYF. The chain employs TRBV20-1 and TRBJ2-7; D ambiguous. Germline values: CDR1 DFQATT, CDR2 SNEGSKA (reference sequence). V gave up 4 bases and J gave up 0 bases, with 10 bases separating them. This CDR3 is 13 amino acids long.

This clonotype was counted many times. This chain links TRBV6-1 with TRBJ1-4, with unresolved D. The germline CDR1 and CDR2 sequences are MNHNS and SASEGT. This CDR3 spans 13 amino acids. V gave up 0 bases and J gave up 13 bases, with 12 bases separating them. Written as DNA, the CDR3 is TGTGCCAGCAGTGAAGCCGCTCAGAGGAGACTGTTTTTT. Protein: CASSEAAQRRLFF.

This chain joins TRBV5-1 and TRBJ2-3; no definite D call. This CDR3 is 15 amino acids long. CDR1 and CDR2 (germline): SGHRS, YFSETQ. The V end lost 7 bases, the J end lost 0 bases, and 15 bases lay between the germline ends. The CDR3 DNA follows: TGCGCCAGCCGACTGGCAGAGATTAGCACAGATACGCAGTATTTT. The encoded protein is CASRLAEISTDTQYF.

The chain has TRBV3-1 and TRBJ1-2, with 11 bases lining up with TRBD1. This CDR3 comprises 13 residues. Germline lookup yields CDR1 LGHDT and CDR2 YNNKEL (reference sequence). Trimming removed 7 bases from V and 5 bases from J; junction bases left unmatched: 3. The CDR3 loop is CASIRDRGYGYTF. In nucleotides, the CDR3 is TGTGCCAGCATACGGGACAGGGGGTATGGCTACACCTTC.

This clonotype was seen more than once but under ten times. The chain uses TRBV28 and TRBJ2-1; D is perhaps TRBD1 (5 bases). CDR3 length: 15 residues. Germline V gives CDR1 MDHEN, CDR2 SYDVKM. The V and J ends lost 2 bases and 8 bases respectively, with 16 bases between them. CDR3 in amino acids: CASSLQGTASHEQFF. CDR3 bases: TGTGCCAGCAGTTTACAGGGAACCGCATCGCATGAGCAGTTCTTC. Using reference TRBV28 and TRBJ2-1 for the parts outside the CDR3, the full variable domain is DVKVTQSSRYLVKRTGEKVFLECVQDMDHENMFWYRQDPGLGLRLIYFSYDVKMKEKGDIPEGYSVSREKKERFSLILESASTNQTSMYLCASSLQGTASHEQFFGPGTRLTVL.

The chain employs TRBV20-1 and TRBJ2-1, with TRBD2 matching 7 bases. The CDR3 length is 13 residues. V shed 5 bases, J shed 8 bases, and the junction held 9 bases outside the gene matches. CDR1 and CDR2 from the germline V gene are DFQATT and SNEGSKA (reference sequence). CDR3 in DNA: TGCAGTGCTCCTCCTCAAGCGGGATATGAGCAGTTCTTC. It yields the protein CSAPPQAGYEQFF.

V usage is TRBV5-1 and J usage is TRBJ2-1, with D possibly being TRBD1 or TRBD2 (6 bases each). Deletions cut 4 bases from V and 8 bases from J, with 19 bases between. Per germline, CDR1 SGHRS and CDR2 YFSETQ. The CDR3 has 15 amino acids. The DNA of the CDR3 is TGCGCCAGCAGCCCATCTGGTGGGGGGCAAGATGAGCAGTTCTTC. It yields the protein CASSPSGGGQDEQFF.

The chain joins TRBV25-1 to TRBJ2-4; D is perhaps TRBD2 (5 bases). This CDR3 is 15 amino acids long. Between the trimmed V and J ends, which lost 3 bases and 0 bases, there was a span of 9 bases. Germline V CDR1 and CDR2: MGHDK, SYGVNS. DNA for the CDR3: TGTGCCAGCAGTGATGCGGGCAGAGCCAAAAACATTCAGTACTTC. This gives the protein CASSDAGRAKNIQYF.

This chain connects TRBV18 to TRBJ2-1; 10 bases match TRBD1. Germline CDR1 and CDR2: KGHSH and LQKENI. This CDR3 has 13 amino acids. The V segment lost 9 bases and the J segment 8 bases; nucleotides outside the gene matches: 7. CDR3 DNA sequence: TGTGCCAGTGGACAGGGGGGGTACGATGAGCAGTTCTTC. Encoded protein: CASGQGGYDEQFF.

The table lists this clonotype with a count of one. The chain links TRBV20-1 to TRBJ2-1; 8 nucleotides align to TRBD1. Germline V lookup: CDR1 DFQATT, CDR2 SNEGSKA (reference sequence). V was pared by 1 base and J by 5 bases, with 13 bases of the junction left unmatched. The CDR3 loop spans 17 amino acids. The CDR3 DNA sequence: TGCAGTGCTAGAGTTCGGTCAGGGGGCGGAAGCGACAATGAGCAGTTCTTC. It is translated as CSARVRSGGGSDNEQFF.

The chain carries TRBV7-2 and TRBJ2-7; 7 positions agree with TRBD2. Germline-derived CDR1 and CDR2 are SGHTA and FQGNSA. CDR3 length: 15 residues. Losses at the gene ends were 2 bases for V and 4 bases for J; bases not matched to a gene: 8. CDR3 nucleotides: TGTGCCAGCAGCTTATATCCCGGGGGGTATTACGAGCAGTACTTC. This sequence encodes CASSLYPGGYYEQYF.

This clonotype was recorded a few times. The chain carries TRBV20-1 and TRBJ1-5; 9 nucleotides agree with TRBD1. The CDR3 contains 17 residues. J was trimmed by 2 bases and V by 6 bases; bases with no gene match: 14. Germline V gene lookup returns CDR1 DFQATT and CDR2 SNEGSKA (reference sequence). The chain's CDR3 is CSAENTGTGFRNQPQHF. In nucleotides, the CDR3 is TGCAGTGCAGAAAACACCGGGACAGGGTTTCGCAATCAGCCCCAGCATTTT.

This chain's CDR3 is CASSVWGSFQETQYF. The CDR3 DNA reads as TGTGCCAGCAGCGTTTGGGGGTCGTTCCAAGAGACCCAGTACTTC. The V and J genes are TRBV9 and TRBJ2-5; D tentatively reads TRBD1 or TRBD2 (5 bases each). V was shortened by 2 bases and J by 1 base, with 12 bases between the two germline ends. The length of the CDR3 is 15 residues. Germline CDR1 is SGDLS and CDR2 is YYNGEE.

V gene TRBV11-2 combines with J gene TRBJ2-5; D is perhaps TRBD2 (6 bases). The CDR3 covers 13 residues. Germline assignment: CDR1 SGHAT and CDR2 FQNNGV. V lost 5 bases and J 5 bases, leaving 12 bases between the germline ends. Here the CDR3 reads CASSPIREETQYF. CDR3 nucleotides: TGTGCCAGCAGCCCAATCCGGGAGGAGACCCAGTACTTC.